Listed below are T cell receptor beta chains from one sample, sequenced in a study of human T cells and chemical hapten exposure. One entry per CDR3 protein results from TCRdb running MiXCR on the RACE reads. The repertoire consists of about 200,000 distinct CDR3 sequences, with around a quarter occurring once and the leading ten covering over 2%. Material: whole blood, obtained in connection with sensitization to the hapten diphenylcyclopropenone (DPC). The receptors stem from a woman aged 35 to 49 with alopecia areata. Some clones in this sample may be carry-over from other donors' samples. The CDR3 runs from the conserved cysteine through the conserved F or W. Fields, in order: D gene, clone size, J gene, V gene, CDR3 DNA, CDR3 protein. D genes are given only for firm matches. Clone size is given for some rows only: seen once, a few or many times, or a class if the clone is expanded.

>.|many|TRBJ2-1|TRBV29-1
TGCAGCGTTGAAGATCCTAATCGGCATAATTTGGGCGAGCAGTTCTTC
CSVEDPNRHNLGEQFF
>TRBD2|.|TRBJ2-3|TRBV5-4
TGTGCCAGCAGCTCCTCTTGGTCCGGCGGGAGCGAGTTTGCAGATACGCAGTATTTT
CASSSSWSGGSEFADTQYF
>TRBD2|few|TRBJ2-1|TRBV2
TGTGCCAGCACCCGGACTAGATCGAATGAGCAGTTCTTC
CASTRTRSNEQFF
>.|few|TRBJ2-3|TRBV7-2
TGTGCCAGCAGCTTAGCGGGGGAGTACACAGATACGCAGTATTTT
CASSLAGEYTDTQYF
>.|few|TRBJ1-6|TRBV3-1
TGTGCCAGCAGCCAGCGCAGGAATTCACCCCTCCACTTT
CASSQRRNSPLHF
>TRBD1|few|TRBJ2-1|TRBV7-2
TGTGCCAGCAGCGGGTCGGCAGGGGGCGGAAATGAGCAGTTCTTC
CASSGSAGGGNEQFF
>TRBD1|.|TRBJ2-7|TRBV6-5
TGTGCCAGCAGTTACCGGGGGACAGGGCCCGAGCAGTACTTC
CASSYRGTGPEQYF
>.|.|TRBJ2-7|TRBV6-5
TGTGCCAGCAGTCTAAGGCCGCTCCGGGACAAGCTCGACGAGCAGTACTTC
CASSLRPLRDKLDEQYF
>.|few|TRBJ2-6|TRBV29-1
TGCAGCGTGATTAGTAGGATTTCTAGCTCTGGGGCCAACGTCCTGACTTTC
CSVISRISSSGANVLTF
>TRBD1|.|TRBJ2-2|TRBV20-1
TGCAGTGCTAGAGACCCGGGAGACAGGGGATGGACCGGGGAGCTGTTTTTT
CSARDPGDRGWTGELFF
>.|few|TRBJ1-2|TRBV29-1
TGCAGCGTTGACACTGAATATGGCTACACCTTC
CSVDTEYGYTF
>.|.|TRBJ2-5|TRBV29-1
TGCAGCGTTGGGCAGGGGACGGAGACCCAGTACTTC
CSVGQGTETQYF
>.|few|TRBJ1-3|TRBV9
TGTGCCAGCAGCTCCAGCGGGCAGCATGGAAACACCATATATTTT
CASSSSGQHGNTIYF
>.|many|TRBJ1-1|TRBV27
TGTGCCAGCAGTTTGCAATATTGGGACGATGTGAAGACTGAAGCTTTCTTT
CASSLQYWDDVKTEAFF
>.|few|TRBJ2-5|TRBV4-2
TGTGCCAGCAGCCACGACGCGCGGGCGCAAGAGACCCAGTACTTC
CASSHDARAQETQYF
>.|.|TRBJ1-1|TRBV10-3
TGTGCCATCAGTTCGGGGGGGGCTGAAGCTTTCTTT
CAISSGGAEAFF
>.|.|TRBJ2-5|TRBV29-1
TGCAGCGTTGCCCAGGAGGTTCGAGAGACCCAGTACTTC
CSVAQEVRETQYF
>TRBD1|.|TRBJ1-4|TRBV7-6
TGTGCCAGCAGCCGCATGCCCGGGACAGGGGGAGAAAAACTGTTTTTT
CASSRMPGTGGEKLFF
>.|.|TRBJ1-5|TRBV20-1
TGCAGTGTAAGGTCCGAGACACCTCAGCCCCAGCATTTT
CSVRSETPQPQHF
>.|few|TRBJ2-7|TRBV19
TGTGCCAGTAGTATACAGAGCTCCTACGAGCAGTACTTC
CASSIQSSYEQYF
>TRBD2|.|TRBJ2-7|TRBV28
TGTGCCAGCAGTTCTGGTTCTAGCGGGAGGGACGAGCAGTACTTC
CASSSGSSGRDEQYF
>.|.|TRBJ2-2|TRBV12-3/TRBV12-4
TGTGCCAGCAGTTTAAGCACCAAACCCGGGGAGCTGTTTTTT
CASSLSTKPGELFF
>TRBD1|few|TRBJ2-3|TRBV6-2/TRBV6-3
TGTGCCAGCAGCGAACAGGGGACCGCAGATACGCAGTATTTT
CASSEQGTADTQYF
>TRBD1|.|TRBJ2-5|TRBV24-1
TGTGCCACCAGTGGCAGGGGGTCCCAAGAGACCCAGTACTTC
CATSGRGSQETQYF
>.|.|TRBJ1-1|TRBV29-1
TGCAGCGTTGAAACAGGAGTGAACACTGAAGCTTTCTTT
CSVETGVNTEAFF